A single sample gave rise to the 4 T cell receptor beta chains below, sequenced in a study of T cell responses to AZD1222 COVID-19 vaccine. Only in-frame clones appear in the TCRdb table, and some are missing; sequencing was by immunoSEQ multiplex PCR. The sample consists of 90,000 to 120,000 clones, approximately 86% of them appearing once. Sequences were derived from peripheral blood, sampled on day 0 of AZD1222 vaccination. These receptors were taken from an adult in good health.

This chain uses TRBV29-1 with TRBJ1-2, with D unclear. CDR3 size: 12 residues. With 3 bases removed from V and 0 bases from J, the gap between germline ends came to 5 bases. Germline CDR1 and CDR2: SQVTM and ANQGSEA. CDR3 DNA: TGCAGCGTTGACGGTTCTAACTATGGCTACACCTTC. It encodes CSVDGSNYGYTF.

This rearrangement joins TRBV6-5 to TRBJ2-7, with D unresolved. V was shortened by 7 bases and J by 2 bases, with 9 bases between the two germline ends. The CDR3 is made up of 12 amino acids. The germline CDR1 and CDR2 sequences are MNHEY and SVGAGI. The CDR3 nucleotides read TGTGCCAGCACGCGCCATACCTACGAGCAGTACTTC. This gives the protein CASTRHTYEQYF.

J is TRBJ2-7 and V is TRBV28; 8 bases align to TRBD1. In germline, CDR1 is MDHEN, CDR2 SYDVKM. This CDR3 spans 14 amino acids. With 6 bases clipped from V and 2 bases from J, the junction kept 6 bases outside the gene matches. CDR3 in amino acids: CASSTDRVPYEQYF. Here the CDR3 DNA reads TGTGCCAGCAGCACGGACAGGGTCCCCTACGAGCAGTACTTC.

The V call is TRBV9, the J call TRBJ2-1, with 7 bases identical to TRBD2. Germline values: CDR1 SGDLS, CDR2 YYNGEE. The CDR3 loop spans 16 amino acids. J was trimmed by 7 bases and V by 4 bases; bases with no gene match: 14. The CDR3: CASSPGGGLLQNEQFF. In DNA, the CDR3 is TGTGCCAGCAGCCCCGGGGGAGGGCTTCTCCAAAATGAGCAGTTCTTC.